This T cell receptor (beta chain) was found in a study of blood T cell repertoires in COVID-19. Methods used by the authors: Using reference gene primer amplification, nucleated cell counts were estimated. Only in-frame clones appear in the TCRdb table, and some are missing; sequencing was by immunoSEQ multiplex PCR. V and J calls and clone size are those listed in that table; D and trimming were worked out from the DNA. The sample has approximately 100,000 clones; 85% to 95% are singletons. Sequencing was performed on peripheral blood. The sequence was obtained from a man in his forties or fifties with active COVID-19.

CDR3 region: CASSLAGLAEYNEQFF. CDR3 nucleotides: TGTGCCAGCAGCCTAGCCGGACTAGCGGAGTACAATGAGCAGTTCTTC. The chain has TRBV3-1 (or the pseudogene TRBV3-2) and TRBJ2-1; 10 bases are shared with TRBD2. CDR3 length: 16 residues. The V and J ends lost 4 bases and 4 bases, in that order; junction bases with no gene match: 7. The germline CDR1 and CDR2 sequences are LGHDT and YNNKEL (reference sequence).